This T cell receptor (beta chain) was sequenced for a study of Graves' ophthalmopathy and Graves' hyperthyroidism. Notes on the study in general: Sensitivity of approximately 90% and specificity of around 76% were achieved when a 13-signature model separated ophthalmopathy from stable hyperthyroidism. Most expanded clonotypes in thyroid above 0.001 frequency also showed up in blood.

The TCR beta CDR3 regions underwent amplification from RNA transcripts. The library came from an HTBI-primed first-round RT-PCR and a second-round multiplex PCR. Each CDR3 protein is one row after TCRdb ran MiXCR on the multiplex PCR reads. The sample includes about 600,000 distinct CDR3 sequences, just under 40% of them seen just once. Enrollment excluded any patients with other autoimmune diseases, uncontrolled infections, pregnancy or lactation. Diagnosis was based on clinical symptoms, serum thyroxine, TRAb, thyroid ultrasound and orbital computed tomography. This clonotype was counted between two and nine times. What it recognizes is unknown. The CDR3 runs to 14 residues. Trimming took 10 bases from V and 4 from J; bases not matched to a gene: 11. Looked up from germline, CDR1 is MDHEN and CDR2 is SYDVKM.

The rearrangement links TRBV28 to TRBJ1-2; 8 positions match TRBD1. The receptor was derived from an adult man with Graves' hyperthyroidism. Material for sequencing was peripheral blood or thyroid tissue (not recorded which). The CDR3 loop is CATAEQGGFYGYTF. CDR3 coding DNA: TGTGCCACCGCCGAACAGGGGGGTTTCTATGGCTACACCTTC.